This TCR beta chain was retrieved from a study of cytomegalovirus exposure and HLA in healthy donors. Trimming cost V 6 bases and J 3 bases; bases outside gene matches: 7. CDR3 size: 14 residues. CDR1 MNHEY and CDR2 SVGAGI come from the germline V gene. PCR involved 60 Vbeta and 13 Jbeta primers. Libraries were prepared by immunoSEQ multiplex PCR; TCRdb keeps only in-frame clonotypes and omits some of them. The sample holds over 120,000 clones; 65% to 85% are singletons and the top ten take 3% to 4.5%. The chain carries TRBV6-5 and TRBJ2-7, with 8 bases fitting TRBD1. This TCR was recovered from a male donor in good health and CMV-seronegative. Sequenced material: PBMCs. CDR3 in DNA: TGTGCCAGCAGGGCCGCGGACAGGGACTACGAGCAGTACTTC. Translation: CASRAADRDYEQYF.